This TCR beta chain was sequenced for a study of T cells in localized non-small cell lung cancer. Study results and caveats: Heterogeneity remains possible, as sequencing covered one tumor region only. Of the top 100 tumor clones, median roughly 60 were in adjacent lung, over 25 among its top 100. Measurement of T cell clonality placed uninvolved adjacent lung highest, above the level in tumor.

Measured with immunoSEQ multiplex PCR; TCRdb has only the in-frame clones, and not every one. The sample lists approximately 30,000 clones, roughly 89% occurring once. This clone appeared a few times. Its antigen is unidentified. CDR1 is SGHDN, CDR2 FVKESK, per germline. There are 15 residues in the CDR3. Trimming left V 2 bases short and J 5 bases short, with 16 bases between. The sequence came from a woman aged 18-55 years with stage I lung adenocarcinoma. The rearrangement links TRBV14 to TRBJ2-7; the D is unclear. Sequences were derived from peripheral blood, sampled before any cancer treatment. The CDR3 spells CASSQFGPRVDEQYF. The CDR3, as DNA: TGTGCCAGCAGCCAATTTGGACCCCGTGTGGACGAGCAGTACTTC. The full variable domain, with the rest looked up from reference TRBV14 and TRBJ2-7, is EAGVTQFPSHSVIEKGQTVTLRCDPISGHDNLYWYRRVMGKEIKFLLHFVKESKQDESGMPNNRFLAERTGGTYSTLKVQPAELEDSGVYFCASSQFGPRVDEQYFGPGTRLTVT.